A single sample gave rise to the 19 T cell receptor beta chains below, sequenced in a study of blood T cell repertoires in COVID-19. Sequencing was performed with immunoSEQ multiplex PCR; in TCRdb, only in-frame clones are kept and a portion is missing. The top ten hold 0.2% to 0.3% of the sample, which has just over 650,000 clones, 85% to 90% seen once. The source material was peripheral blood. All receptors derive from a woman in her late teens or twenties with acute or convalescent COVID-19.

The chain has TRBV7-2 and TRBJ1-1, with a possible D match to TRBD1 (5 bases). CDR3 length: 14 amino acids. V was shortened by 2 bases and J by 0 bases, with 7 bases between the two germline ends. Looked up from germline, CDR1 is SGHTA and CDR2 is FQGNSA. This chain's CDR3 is CASSLQDMNTEAFF. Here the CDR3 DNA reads TGTGCCAGCAGCTTACAGGACATGAACACTGAAGCTTTCTTT.

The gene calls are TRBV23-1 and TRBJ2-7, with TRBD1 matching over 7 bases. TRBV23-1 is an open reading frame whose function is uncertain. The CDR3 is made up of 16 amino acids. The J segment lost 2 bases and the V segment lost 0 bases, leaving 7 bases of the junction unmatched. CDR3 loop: CASSQSRDRVTYEQYF. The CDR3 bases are TGCGCCAGCAGTCAATCACGCGACAGGGTCACCTACGAGCAGTACTTC.

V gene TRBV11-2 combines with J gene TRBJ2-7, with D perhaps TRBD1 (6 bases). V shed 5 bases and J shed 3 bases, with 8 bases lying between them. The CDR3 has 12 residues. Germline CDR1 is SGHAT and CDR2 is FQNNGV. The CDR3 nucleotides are TGTGCCAGCAGCCCAGGGGTCTACGAGCAGTACTTC. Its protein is CASSPGVYEQYF.

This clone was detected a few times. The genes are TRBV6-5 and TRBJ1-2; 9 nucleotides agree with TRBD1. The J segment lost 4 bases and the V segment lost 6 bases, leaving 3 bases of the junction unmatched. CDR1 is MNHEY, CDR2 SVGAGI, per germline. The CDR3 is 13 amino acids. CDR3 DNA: TGTGCCAGCAGGGGGACAGGGCTCTATGGCTACACCTTC. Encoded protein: CASRGTGLYGYTF.

The CDR3 spells CASSIAGGSETQYF. In nucleotides, the CDR3 is TGTGCCAGCAGCATAGCGGGGGGCTCAGAGACCCAGTACTTC. The chain joins TRBV9 to TRBJ2-5; 10 bases are a match to TRBD2. This CDR3 is 14 amino acids long. The ends lost 4 bases at V and 4 bases at J; junction bases unmatched: 4. CDR1 and CDR2 from the germline V gene are SGDLS and YYNGEE.

The DNA of the CDR3 is TGTGCCAGCAGCGAACCTTTTCGACAGATTCGGTCGGGCACTGAAGCTTTCTTT. This translates into CASSEPFRQIRSGTEAFF. The gene calls are TRBV7-9 and TRBJ1-1; tentatively, D is TRBD1 (5 bases). V was clipped by 5 bases and J by 4 bases, with 26 bases between them. The CDR3 covers 18 residues. Germline CDR1 is SEHNR and CDR2 is FQNEAQ (reference sequence).

This chain's CDR3 is CASSPSGNEQYF. Written as DNA, the CDR3 is TGCGCCAGCAGCCCCTCGGGGAACGAGCAGTACTTC. V and J are TRBV4-1 and TRBJ2-7; a possible D gene is TRBD2 (5 bases). The CDR3 is 12 residues long. V was pared by 4 bases and J by 5 bases, with 9 bases between. Per germline, CDR1 MGHRA and CDR2 YSYEKL.

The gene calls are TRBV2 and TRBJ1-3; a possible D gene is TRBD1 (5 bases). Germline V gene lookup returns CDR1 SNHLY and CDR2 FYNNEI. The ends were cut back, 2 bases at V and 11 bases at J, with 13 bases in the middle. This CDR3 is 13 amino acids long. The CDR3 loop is CASSETGPKAIYF. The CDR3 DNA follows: TGTGCCAGCAGTGAAACAGGACCGAAGGCCATATATTTT.

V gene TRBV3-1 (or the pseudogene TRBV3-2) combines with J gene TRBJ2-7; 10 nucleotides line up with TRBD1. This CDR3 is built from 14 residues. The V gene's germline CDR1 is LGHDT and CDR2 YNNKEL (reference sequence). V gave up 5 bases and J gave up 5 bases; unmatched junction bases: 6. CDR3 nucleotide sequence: TGTGCCAGCAGCACACGACAGGGGGCGGACGAGCAGTACTTC. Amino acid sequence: CASSTRQGADEQYF.

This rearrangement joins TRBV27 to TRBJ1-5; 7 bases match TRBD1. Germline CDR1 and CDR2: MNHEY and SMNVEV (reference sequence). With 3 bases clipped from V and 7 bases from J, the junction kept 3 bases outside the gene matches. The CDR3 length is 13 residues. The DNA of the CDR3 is TGTGCCAGCAGTTTGACAGGGCAACAGCCCCAGCATTTT. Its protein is CASSLTGQQPQHF.

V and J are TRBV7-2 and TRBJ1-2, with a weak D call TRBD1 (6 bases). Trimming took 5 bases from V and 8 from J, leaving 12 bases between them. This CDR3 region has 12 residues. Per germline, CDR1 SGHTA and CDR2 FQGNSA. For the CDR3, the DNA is TGTGCCAGCAGCCTCGGGACATTCGGCTACACCTTC. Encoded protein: CASSLGTFGYTF.

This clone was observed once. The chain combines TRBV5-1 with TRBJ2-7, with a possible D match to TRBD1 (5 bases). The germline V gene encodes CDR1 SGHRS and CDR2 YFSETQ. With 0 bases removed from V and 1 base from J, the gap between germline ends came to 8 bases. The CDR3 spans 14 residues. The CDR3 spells CASSLADRSYEQYF. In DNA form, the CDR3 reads TGCGCCAGCAGCTTGGCCGACAGATCCTACGAGCAGTACTTC.

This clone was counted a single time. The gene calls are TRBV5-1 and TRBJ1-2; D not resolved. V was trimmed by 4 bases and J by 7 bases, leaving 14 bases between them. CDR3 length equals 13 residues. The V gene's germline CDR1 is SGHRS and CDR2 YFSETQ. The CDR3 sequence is CASSALESRGYTF. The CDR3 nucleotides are TGCGCCAGCAGCGCGCTTGAGAGCCGTGGCTACACCTTC.

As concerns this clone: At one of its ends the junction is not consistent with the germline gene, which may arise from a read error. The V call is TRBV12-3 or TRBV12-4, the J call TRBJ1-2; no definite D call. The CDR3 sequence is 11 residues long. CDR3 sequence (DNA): TGTACCAGCAGCTTTAACTATGGCTACACCTTC. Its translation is CTSSFNYGYTF.

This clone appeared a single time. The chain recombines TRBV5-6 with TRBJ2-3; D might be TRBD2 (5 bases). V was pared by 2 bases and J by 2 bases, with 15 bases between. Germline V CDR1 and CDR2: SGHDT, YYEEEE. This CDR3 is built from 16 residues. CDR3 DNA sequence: TGTGCCAGCAGCTTCCGAGGGTCACCCAACACAGATACGCAGTATTTT. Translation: CASSFRGSPNTDTQYF.

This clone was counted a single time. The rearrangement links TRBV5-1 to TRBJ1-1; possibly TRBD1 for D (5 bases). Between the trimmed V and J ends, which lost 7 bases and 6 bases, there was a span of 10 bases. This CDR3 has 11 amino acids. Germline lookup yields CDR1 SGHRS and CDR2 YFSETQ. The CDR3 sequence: CASAGGPEAFF. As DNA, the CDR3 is TGCGCCAGCGCCGGGGGACCTGAAGCTTTCTTT.

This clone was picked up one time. CDR3 in amino acids: CASSSLGTAYSNQPQHF. CDR3 DNA: TGTGCCAGTAGTTCTCTAGGGACAGCCTATAGCAATCAGCCCCAGCATTTT. The genes are TRBV19 and TRBJ1-5; TRBD1 matches at 7 bases. The V segment lost 5 bases and the J segment 0 bases; nucleotides outside the gene matches: 10. This CDR3 region has 17 residues. Germline V lookup: CDR1 LNHDA, CDR2 SQIVND (reference sequence).

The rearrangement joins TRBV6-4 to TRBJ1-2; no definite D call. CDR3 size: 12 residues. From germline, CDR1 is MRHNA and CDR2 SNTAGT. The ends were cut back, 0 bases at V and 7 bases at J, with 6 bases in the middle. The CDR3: CASSDSFSGYTF. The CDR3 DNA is TGTGCCAGCAGTGACTCCTTCTCTGGCTACACCTTC.

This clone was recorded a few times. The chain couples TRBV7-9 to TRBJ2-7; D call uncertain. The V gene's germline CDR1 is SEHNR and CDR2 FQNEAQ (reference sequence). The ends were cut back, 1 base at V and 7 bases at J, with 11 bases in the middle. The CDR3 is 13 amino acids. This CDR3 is CASSLDPRREQYF. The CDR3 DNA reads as TGTGCCAGCAGCTTAGATCCCCGCAGAGAGCAGTACTTC. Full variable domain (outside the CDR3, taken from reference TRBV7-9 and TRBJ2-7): DTGVSQNPRHKITKRGQNVTFRCDPISEHNRLYWYRQTLGQGPEFLTYFQNEAQLEKSRLLSDRFSAERPKGSFSTLEIQRTEQGDSAMYLCASSLDPRREQYFGPGTRLTVT.